The 29 T cell receptor beta chains listed next were all sequenced from one sample in a study of shared clonotypes between healthy human individuals. Libraries were prepared by immunoSEQ multiplex PCR; TCRdb keeps only in-frame clonotypes and omits some of them. The sample holds over a million clones, approximately 80% seen once. Sequencing input: memory CD4+ T cells from PBMCs. Specified subset: CD45RA-negative fraction. These receptors came from a man between 18 and 29 years old in good health. Some clones in this sample may be carry-over from other donors' samples.

The chain is built from TRBV5-6 and TRBJ2-3, with TRBD2 matching 7 bases. After removal of 1 base from V and 1 base from J, the junction contained 6 bases not matched to a gene. This CDR3 has 16 residues. Germline V gene sequence: CDR1 SGHDT, CDR2 YYEEEE. Written as DNA, the CDR3 is TGTGCCAGCAGCTTGAGTAGCGGGTCGCGCACAGATACGCAGTATTTT. Translating it yields CASSLSSGSRTDTQYF.

The chain combines TRBV20-1 with TRBJ2-7; D remains unclear. CDR3 length: 11 amino acids. Trimming stripped 5 bases from V and 6 bases from J, with 11 bases between. The V gene's germline CDR1 is DFQATT and CDR2 SNEGSKA (reference sequence). The CDR3 is CSAEMGSEQYF. The CDR3 DNA reads TGCAGTGCTGAGATGGGTTCCGAGCAGTACTTC.

This chain uses TRBV6-6 with TRBJ2-7; D gene unclear. Trimming stripped 6 bases from V and 7 bases from J, with 13 bases between. In germline, CDR1 is MNHNY, CDR2 SVGAGI (reference sequence). The CDR3 totals 12 residues. The CDR3 region is CASRQANWEQYF. CDR3 bases: TGTGCCAGCAGGCAGGCCAATTGGGAGCAGTACTTC.

The chain is built from TRBV5-1 and TRBJ2-2; 8 positions agree with TRBD1. The length of the CDR3 is 15 residues. CDR1 is SGHRS and CDR2 is YFSETQ in the germline V gene. Trimming at V came to 2 bases and at J to 7 bases, leaving 7 bases not matched to a gene. The chain's CDR3 is CASSFLQGGVGELFF. Written as DNA, the CDR3 is TGCGCCAGCAGCTTTCTACAGGGGGGCGTCGGGGAGCTGTTTTTT.

This chain joins TRBV5-5 and TRBJ2-7, with 7 positions matching TRBD2. CDR1 is SGHKS and CDR2 is YYEKEE in the germline V gene (reference sequence). The J segment lost 7 bases and the V segment lost 0 bases, leaving 7 bases of the junction unmatched. The CDR3 is made up of 14 amino acids. In DNA, the CDR3 is TGTGCCAGCAGCTTGGTAGCTGGCGGGGGAGAGCAGTACTTC. It translates to CASSLVAGGGEQYF.

The chain couples TRBV5-1 to TRBJ2-5; 7 nucleotides align to TRBD2. Germline loops: CDR1 SGHRS, CDR2 YFSETQ. The CDR3 has 15 amino acids. Trimming at V came to 2 bases and at J to 5 bases, leaving 9 bases not matched to a gene. Here the CDR3 reads CASSFGPGGGETQYF. CDR3 nucleotides: TGCGCCAGCAGCTTTGGGCCGGGAGGAGGGGAGACCCAGTACTTC.

The chain links TRBV11-2 to TRBJ2-4, with 12 bases lining up with TRBD2. This CDR3 has 18 amino acids. Germline V CDR1 and CDR2: SGHAT, FQNNGV. Unmatched junction bases numbered 8, after V lost 5 bases and J lost 0 bases. Here the CDR3 reads CASSPLAGGRLAKNIQYF. The CDR3 DNA is TGTGCCAGCAGCCCACTAGCGGGAGGTAGACTAGCCAAAAACATTCAGTACTTC. Variable domain in full (rest from reference TRBV11-2 and TRBJ2-4): EAGVAQSPRYKIIEKRQSVAFWCNPISGHATLYWYQQILGQGPKLLIQFQNNGVVDDSQLPKDRFSAERLKGVDSTLKIQPAKLEDSAVYLCASSPLAGGRLAKNIQYFGAGTRLSVL.

This clone was observed a handful of times. The rearrangement links TRBV27 to TRBJ1-1; tentative D call: TRBD1 (6 bases). The CDR3 is made up of 14 amino acids. The germline V gene encodes CDR1 MNHEY and CDR2 SMNVEV (reference sequence). V dropped 4 bases and J dropped 5 bases, with 14 bases sitting between them. In DNA, the CDR3 is TGTGCCAGCAGTTCGGCAGGGGAATGGACTGAAGCTTTCTTT. Translating it yields CASSSAGEWTEAFF.

The rearrangement joins TRBV28 to TRBJ2-5; 11 positions match TRBD2. The J segment lost 4 bases and the V segment lost 6 bases, leaving 10 bases of the junction unmatched. Germline-derived CDR1 and CDR2 are MDHEN and SYDVKM. The CDR3 loop spans 16 amino acids. CDR3 nucleotide sequence: TGTGCCAGCAGCCAACCCAATGGACTAGCGGGAGAGACCCAGTACTTC. It yields the protein CASSQPNGLAGETQYF. Drawing the rest from reference TRBV28 and TRBJ2-5, the complete variable domain is DVKVTQSSRYLVKRTGEKVFLECVQDMDHENMFWYRQDPGLGLRLIYFSYDVKMKEKGDIPEGYSVSREKKERFSLILESASTNQTSMYLCASSQPNGLAGETQYFGPGTRLLVL.

The chain has TRBV28 and TRBJ1-2, with D maybe TRBD1 (6 bases). V was shortened by 5 bases and J by 4 bases, with 17 bases between the two germline ends. The CDR3 consists of 15 residues. Per the germline V gene, CDR1 is MDHEN and CDR2 is SYDVKM. CDR3 protein: CASSPLTGLRYGYTF. Written as DNA, the CDR3 is TGTGCCAGCAGTCCGTTAACAGGGCTTCGCTATGGCTACACCTTC.

This clone showed up just a few times. The chain combines TRBV6-6 with TRBJ2-2; no definite D call. Germline CDR1 reads MNHNY; CDR2 reads SVGAGI (reference sequence). The CDR3 totals 15 residues. Trimming took 6 bases from V and 7 from J, leaving 18 bases between them. The CDR3: CASRFSGTLRGELFF. Here the CDR3 DNA reads TGTGCCAGCAGGTTTTCTGGCACGCTCCGCGGGGAGCTGTTTTTT.

The table lists this clone with a few counts. The V gene is TRBV28, the J gene TRBJ1-4, with D possibly being TRBD1 (6 bases). Germline V gene data show CDR1 as MDHEN and CDR2 as SYDVKM. Trimming left V 7 bases short and J 8 bases short, with 20 bases between. The CDR3 extends over 15 amino acids. CDR3: CASTQYLGAREKLFF. DNA for the CDR3: TGTGCCAGCACCCAGTATTTGGGGGCGCGAGAAAAACTGTTTTTT.

With regard to this clone: This CDR3 is also generated by other DNA sequences in the sample. The chain employs TRBV6-6 and TRBJ1-5; TRBD1 matches at 8 bases. Germline V gene sequence: CDR1 MNHNY, CDR2 SVGAGI (reference sequence). CDR3 length equals 15 residues. V shed 2 bases, J shed 3 bases, and the junction held 3 bases outside the gene matches. Written as DNA, the CDR3 is TGTGCCAGCAGTTACGGGACAGGCTCCAATCAGCCCCAGCATTTT. Its translation is CASSYGTGSNQPQHF.

V gene TRBV2 combines with J gene TRBJ2-3; D gene uncertain. Deletions cut 6 bases from V and 0 bases from J, with 7 bases between. The CDR3 runs to 13 residues. CDR1 is SNHLY and CDR2 is FYNNEI in the germline V gene. The DNA of the CDR3 is TGTGCCAGCAGGGCAGCTAGCACAGATACGCAGTATTTT. Its protein product is CASRAASTDTQYF.

This clone has just a few counts. The chain uses TRBV11-2 and TRBJ2-7; D unresolved. Germline CDR1 and CDR2: SGHAT and FQNNGV. The length of the CDR3 is 11 residues. V shed 1 base and J shed 6 bases, with 4 bases lying between them. The CDR3, as DNA: TGTGCCAGCAGCTTAGGCTTCGAGCAGTACTTC. Its protein product is CASSLGFEQYF.

CDR3 residues: CASSLNPTGALAQQYF. DNA for the CDR3: TGTGCCAGCTCACTTAACCCGACAGGGGCCCTCGCGCAGCAGTACTTC. V usage is TRBV18 and J usage is TRBJ2-7; 8 bases align to TRBD1. The CDR3 runs 16 residues. After removal of 4 bases from V and 8 bases from J, the junction contained 16 bases not matched to a gene. Germline V gene data show CDR1 as KGHSH and CDR2 as LQKENI.

The rearrangement links TRBV7-3 to TRBJ2-3; D is possibly TRBD2 (6 bases). Per the germline V gene, CDR1 is SGHTA and CDR2 is FQGTGA. V was trimmed by 3 bases and J by 0 bases, leaving 13 bases between them. The CDR3 totals 16 residues. The CDR3 spells CASSLGLRTSTDTQYF. CDR3 sequence (DNA): TGTGCCAGCAGCTTGGGACTTCGTACTAGCACAGATACGCAGTATTTT.

This clone was found once. This chain joins TRBV11-3 and TRBJ2-7; D is perhaps TRBD1 (6 bases). The CDR3 is 15 residues long. V was shortened by 1 base and J by 0 bases, with 10 bases between the two germline ends. Germline CDR1 and CDR2: SGHNT and YENEEA. Here the CDR3 DNA reads TGTGCCAGCAGCTTAGCGACAGGAGCCTCCTACGAGCAGTACTTC. Translated: CASSLATGASYEQYF.

V and J are TRBV2 and TRBJ2-4; either TRBD1 or TRBD2 may fit D (5 bases each). Germline V gene lookup returns CDR1 SNHLY and CDR2 FYNNEI. The CDR3 extends over 14 amino acids. The V end lost 4 bases, the J end lost 4 bases, and 11 bases lay between the germline ends. For the CDR3, the DNA is TGTGCCAGCAGTGGGGGGACGGGAAAAAACATTCAGTACTTC. It specifies CASSGGTGKNIQYF.

The V call is TRBV7-2, the J call TRBJ2-7; D may be TRBD2 (6 bases). The CDR3 consists of 14 residues. Germline loops: CDR1 SGHTA, CDR2 FQGNSA. Trimming stripped 4 bases from V and 4 bases from J, with 14 bases between. The CDR3 protein is CASSYLGGMYEQYF. CDR3 bases: TGTGCCAGCAGCTACCTAGGAGGGATGTACGAGCAGTACTTC.

The rearrangement links TRBV11-3 to TRBJ2-2; the match to TRBD2 covers 9 bases. CDR1 and CDR2 from the germline V gene are SGHNT and YENEEA. Losses at the gene ends were 5 bases for V and 0 bases for J; bases not matched to a gene: 13. This CDR3 is built from 19 residues. CDR3 sequence: CASSVNKPGLASNTGELFF. In DNA, the CDR3 is TGTGCCAGCAGCGTCAATAAACCGGGACTAGCATCGAACACCGGGGAGCTGTTTTTT.

The gene calls are TRBV19 and TRBJ1-5; TRBD1 aligns across 7 bases. Trimming took 5 bases from V and 2 from J; bases not matched to a gene: 9. The CDR3 extends over 16 amino acids. Germline V CDR1 and CDR2: LNHDA, SQIVND (reference sequence). CDR3 amino acids: CASSEEGAPGNQPQHF. CDR3 in DNA: TGTGCCAGTAGTGAGGAGGGGGCTCCTGGCAATCAGCCCCAGCATTTT.

The chain has TRBV5-1 and TRBJ2-1; 9 bases are shared with TRBD1. The CDR3 runs 15 residues. Germline-derived CDR1 and CDR2 are SGHRS and YFSETQ. The trim removed 4 bases at V and 3 bases at J, leaving 5 bases unmatched. CDR3 sequence (DNA): TGCGCCAGCAGCGGGGGGACAGGGATCTACAATGAGCAGTTCTTC. This translates into CASSGGTGIYNEQFF.

Turning to this clone: A far larger clone is one nucleotide away, so this likely arose from a read error. The sample has other DNA sequences that encode this CDR3 too. This chain links TRBV4-1 with TRBJ1-2; D is uncertain. There are 13 residues in the CDR3. Trimming took 5 bases from V and 4 from J, leaving 11 bases between them. Germline values: CDR1 MGHRA, CDR2 YSYEKL. The CDR3 loop is CASSREGLYGYTF. CDR3 in DNA: TGCGCCAGCAGCAGAGAAGGGCTCTATGGCTACACCTTC.

J is TRBJ2-1 and V is TRBV11-2, with TRBD1 as a possible D gene (6 bases). The germline gives CDR1 SGHAT, CDR2 FQNNGV. Trimming removed 5 bases from V and 0 bases from J, with 20 bases in between. The CDR3 length is 18 residues. CDR3 coding DNA: TGTGCCAGCAGCCACTTTAGGGGAGACAGGAGCTCCTACAATGAGCAGTTCTTC. Protein: CASSHFRGDRSSYNEQFF.

Of note for this clone: A much larger clone differs from this one at a single base, so this may be a read error. The chain carries TRBV6-5 and TRBJ2-5; 7 bases agree with TRBD2. Per germline, CDR1 MNHEY and CDR2 SVGAGI. The CDR3 spans 13 residues. J gave up 1 base and V 5 bases, and 1 base lay outside the gene matches. For the CDR3, the DNA is TGTGCCAGCAGTAGGACTAGCCAAGAGACCCAGTACTTC. As protein: CASSRTSQETQYF.

In this sample, this clone turned up once. The genes are TRBV5-1 and TRBJ2-2; 9 bases are shared with TRBD2. This CDR3 spans 16 amino acids. V was clipped by 3 bases and J by 1 base; unmatched bases: 4. CDR1 is SGHRS, CDR2 YFSETQ, per germline. CDR3 sequence (DNA): TGCGCCAGCAGCTCGGGGACTAGCTGGAACACCGGGGAGCTGTTTTTT. The encoded protein is CASSSGTSWNTGELFF.

The V gene is TRBV30, the J gene TRBJ2-7; 14 nucleotides match TRBD2. J was trimmed by 2 bases and V by 2 bases; bases with no gene match: 11. The CDR3 covers 18 residues. The V gene's germline CDR1 is GTSNPN and CDR2 SVGIG (reference sequence). The CDR3, as DNA: TGTGCCTGGAGTACCCCCGGAGGGACTAGCGGGGGACCCTACGAGCAGTACTTC. It translates to CAWSTPGGTSGGPYEQYF.

The chain is built from TRBV28 and TRBJ2-7; the D is unclear. V lost 1 base, J lost 3 bases, and 13 bases lay in between. The length of the CDR3 is 15 residues. Germline-derived CDR1 and CDR2 are MDHEN and SYDVKM. The CDR3, as DNA: TGTGCCAGCAGTTTATTGGGCAGGAACCTCTACGAGCAGTACTTC. Translation gives CASSLLGRNLYEQYF.